This TCR beta chain was captured in a study of T cells in Graves' hyperthyroidism and ophthalmopathy. Turning to the study itself: Peripheral blood was collected at initial diagnosis, before any treatment.

What was amplified from RNA transcripts were TCR beta CDR3 regions. The HTBI set primed first-round TCR CDR3 RT-PCR. Using its own MiXCR run on the multiplex PCR reads, TCRdb lists one record per CDR3 protein. The sample yields some 300,000 distinct CDR3 sequences, roughly 15% seen once. Overall study results and limits: Ophthalmopathy onset followed model prediction by a median about six months.

Patients having uncontrolled infection, another autoimmune disease, pregnancy or lactation were not included. Clinical symptoms, serum thyroxine and TRAb, thyroid ultrasound and orbital computed tomography were used for the diagnoses. CDR1 SNHLY and CDR2 FYNNEI come from the germline V gene. Trimming pared 7 bases from V and 2 bases from J, leaving 11 bases between. The CDR3 is made up of 14 amino acids. This clonotype was counted at least ten times. What it binds is not known. Sequences were obtained from blood. This receptor was obtained from a man aged 30 to 39 with Graves' hyperthyroidism. The V gene is TRBV2, the J gene TRBJ2-2; perhaps TRBD1 as D (6 bases). The chain's CDR3 is CASTRDINTGELFF. DNA of the CDR3: TGTGCCAGCACCAGGGACATCAACACCGGGGAGCTGTTTTTT.